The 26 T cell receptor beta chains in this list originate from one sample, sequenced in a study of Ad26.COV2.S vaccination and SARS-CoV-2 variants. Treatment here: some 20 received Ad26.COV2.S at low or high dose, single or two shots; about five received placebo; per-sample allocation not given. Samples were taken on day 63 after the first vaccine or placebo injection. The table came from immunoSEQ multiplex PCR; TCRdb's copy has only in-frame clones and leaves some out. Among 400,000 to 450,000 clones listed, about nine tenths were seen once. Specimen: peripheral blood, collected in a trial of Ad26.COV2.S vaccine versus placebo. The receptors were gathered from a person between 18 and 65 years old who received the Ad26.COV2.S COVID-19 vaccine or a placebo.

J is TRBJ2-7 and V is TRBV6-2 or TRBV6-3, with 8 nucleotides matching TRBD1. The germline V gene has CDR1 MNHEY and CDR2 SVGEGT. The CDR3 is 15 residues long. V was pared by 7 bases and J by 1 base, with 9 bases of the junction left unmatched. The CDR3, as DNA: TGTGCCAGCAACCCAGGACAGGGTAAATCCTACGAGCAGTACTTC. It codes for CASNPGQGKSYEQYF.

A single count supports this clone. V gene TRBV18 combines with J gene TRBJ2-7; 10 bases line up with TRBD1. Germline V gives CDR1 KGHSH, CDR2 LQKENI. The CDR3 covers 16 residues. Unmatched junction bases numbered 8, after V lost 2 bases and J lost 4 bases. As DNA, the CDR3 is TGTGCCAGCTCACCAACGGGGACAGGGGCGGTTTACGAGCAGTACTTC. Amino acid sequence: CASSPTGTGAVYEQYF.

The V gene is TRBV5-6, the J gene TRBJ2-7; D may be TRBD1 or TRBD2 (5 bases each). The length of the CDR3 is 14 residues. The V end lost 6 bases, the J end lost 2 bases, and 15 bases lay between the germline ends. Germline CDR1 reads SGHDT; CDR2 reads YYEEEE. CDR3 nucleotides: TGTGCCAGCATCCGCCGGGACGGCGCCTACGAGCAGTACTTC. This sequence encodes CASIRRDGAYEQYF.

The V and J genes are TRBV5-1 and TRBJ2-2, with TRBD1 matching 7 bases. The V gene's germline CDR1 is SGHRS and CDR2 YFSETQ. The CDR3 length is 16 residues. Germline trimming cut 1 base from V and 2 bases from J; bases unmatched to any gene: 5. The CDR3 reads CASSLHGQDNTGELFF. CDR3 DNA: TGCGCCAGCAGCTTGCACGGACAGGACAACACCGGGGAGCTGTTTTTT. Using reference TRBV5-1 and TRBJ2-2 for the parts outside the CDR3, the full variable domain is KAGVTQTPRYLIKTRGQQVTLSCSPISGHRSVSWYQQTPGQGLQFLFEYFSETQRNKGNFPGRFSGRQFSNSRSEMNVSTLELGDSALYLCASSLHGQDNTGELFFGEGSRLTVL.

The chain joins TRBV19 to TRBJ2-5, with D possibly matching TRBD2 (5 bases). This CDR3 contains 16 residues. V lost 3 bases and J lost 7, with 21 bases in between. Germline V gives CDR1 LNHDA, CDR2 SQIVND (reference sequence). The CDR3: CASSIGSPPPAGTQYF. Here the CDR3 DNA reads TGTGCCAGTAGTATTGGTTCACCTCCCCCCGCGGGGACCCAGTACTTC.

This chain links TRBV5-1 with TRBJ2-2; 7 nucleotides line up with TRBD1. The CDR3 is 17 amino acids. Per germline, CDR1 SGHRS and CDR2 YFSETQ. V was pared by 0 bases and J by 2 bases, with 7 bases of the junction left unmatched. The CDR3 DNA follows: TGCGCCAGCAGCTTGGATTCCCAGGGGGTTAACACCGGGGAGCTGTTTTTT. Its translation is CASSLDSQGVNTGELFF.

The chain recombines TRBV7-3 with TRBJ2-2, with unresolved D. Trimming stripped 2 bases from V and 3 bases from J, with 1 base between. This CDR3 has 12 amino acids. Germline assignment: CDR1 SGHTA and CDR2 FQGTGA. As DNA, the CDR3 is TGTGCCAGCAGCTTAGACACCGGGGAGCTGTTTTTT. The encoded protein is CASSLDTGELFF.

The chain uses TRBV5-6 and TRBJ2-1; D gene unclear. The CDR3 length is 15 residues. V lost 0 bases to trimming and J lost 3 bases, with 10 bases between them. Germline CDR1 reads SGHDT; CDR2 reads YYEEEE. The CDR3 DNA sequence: TGTGCCAGCAGCTTGGCTAGGAACCTCTACAATGAGCAGTTCTTC. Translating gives CASSLARNLYNEQFF.

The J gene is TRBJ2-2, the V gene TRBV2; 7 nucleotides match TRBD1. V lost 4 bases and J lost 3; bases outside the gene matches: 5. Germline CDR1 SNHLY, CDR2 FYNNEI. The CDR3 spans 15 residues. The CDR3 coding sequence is TGTGCCAGCAGTGCCGACAGGGAGCACACCGGGGAGCTGTTTTTT. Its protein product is CASSADREHTGELFF.

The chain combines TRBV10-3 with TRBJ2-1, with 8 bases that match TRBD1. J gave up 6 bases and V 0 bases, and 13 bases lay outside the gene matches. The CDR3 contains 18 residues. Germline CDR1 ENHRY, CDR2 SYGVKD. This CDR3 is CAISESRGQGIGLNEQFF. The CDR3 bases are TGTGCCATCAGTGAGTCCAGGGGGCAGGGCATTGGACTCAATGAGCAGTTCTTC.

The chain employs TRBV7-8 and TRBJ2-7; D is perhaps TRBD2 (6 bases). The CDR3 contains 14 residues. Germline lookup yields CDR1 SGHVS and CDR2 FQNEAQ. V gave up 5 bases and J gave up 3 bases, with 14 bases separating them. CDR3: CASSPGTLIYEQYF. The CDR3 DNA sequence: TGTGCCAGCAGCCCGGGGACTCTAATCTACGAGCAGTACTTC.

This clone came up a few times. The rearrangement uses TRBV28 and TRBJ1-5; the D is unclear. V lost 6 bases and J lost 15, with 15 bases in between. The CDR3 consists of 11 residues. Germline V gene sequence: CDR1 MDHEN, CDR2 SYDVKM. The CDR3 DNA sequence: TGTGCCAGCAGATCGTCGGGGAGACGGCATTTT. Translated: CASRSSGRRHF.

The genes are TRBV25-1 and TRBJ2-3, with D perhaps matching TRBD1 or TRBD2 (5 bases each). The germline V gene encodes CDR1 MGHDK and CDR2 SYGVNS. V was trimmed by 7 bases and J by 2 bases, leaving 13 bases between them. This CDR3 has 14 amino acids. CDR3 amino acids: CASNRGTYTDTQYF. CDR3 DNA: TGTGCCAGCAATCGGGGCACCTACACAGATACGCAGTATTTT.

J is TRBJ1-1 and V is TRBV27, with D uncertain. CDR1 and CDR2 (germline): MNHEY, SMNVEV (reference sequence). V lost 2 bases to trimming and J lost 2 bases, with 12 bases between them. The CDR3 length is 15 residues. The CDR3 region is CASSLKVAGNTEAFF. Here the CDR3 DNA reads TGTGCCAGCAGTTTAAAGGTCGCAGGTAACACTGAAGCTTTCTTT.

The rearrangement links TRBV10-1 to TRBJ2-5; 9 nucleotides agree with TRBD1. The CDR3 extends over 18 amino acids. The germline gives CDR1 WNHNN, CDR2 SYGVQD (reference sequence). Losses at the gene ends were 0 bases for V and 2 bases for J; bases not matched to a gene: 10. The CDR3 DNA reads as TGCGCCAGCAGTGAGTCGTGGGGGACAGGGTCGGGGCAAGAGACCCAGTACTTC. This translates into CASSESWGTGSGQETQYF.

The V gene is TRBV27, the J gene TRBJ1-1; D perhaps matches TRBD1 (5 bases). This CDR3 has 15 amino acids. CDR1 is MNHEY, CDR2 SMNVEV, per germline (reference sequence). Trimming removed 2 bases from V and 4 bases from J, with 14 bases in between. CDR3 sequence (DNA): TGTGCCAGCAGTTTAGGGCAGGGCGGAACCACTGAAGCTTTCTTT. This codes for CASSLGQGGTTEAFF.

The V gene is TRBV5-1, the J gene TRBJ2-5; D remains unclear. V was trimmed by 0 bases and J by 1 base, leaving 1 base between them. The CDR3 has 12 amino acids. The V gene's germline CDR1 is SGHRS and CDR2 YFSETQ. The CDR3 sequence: CASSLVQETQYF. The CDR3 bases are TGCGCCAGCAGCTTGGTCCAAGAGACCCAGTACTTC.

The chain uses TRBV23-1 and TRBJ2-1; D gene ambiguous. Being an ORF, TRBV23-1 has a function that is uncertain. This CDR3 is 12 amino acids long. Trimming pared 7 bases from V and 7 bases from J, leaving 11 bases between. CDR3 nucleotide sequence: TGCGCCAGCATTCTTACGTGTAATGAGCAGTTCTTC. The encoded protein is CASILTCNEQFF.

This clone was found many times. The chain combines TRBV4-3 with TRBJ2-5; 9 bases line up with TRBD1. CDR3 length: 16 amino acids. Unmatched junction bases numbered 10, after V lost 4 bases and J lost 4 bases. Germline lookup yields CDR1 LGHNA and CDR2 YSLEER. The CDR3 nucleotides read TGCGCCAGCAGCCCAAGGACCGGGACAGGGTCAGAGACCCAGTACTTC. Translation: CASSPRTGTGSETQYF.

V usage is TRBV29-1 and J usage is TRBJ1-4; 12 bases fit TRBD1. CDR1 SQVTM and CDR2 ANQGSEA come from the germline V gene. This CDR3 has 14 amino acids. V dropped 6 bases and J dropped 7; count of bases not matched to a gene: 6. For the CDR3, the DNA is TGCAGCGTAAGGGGACAGGGGGCCGGTGAAAAACTGTTTTTT. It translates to CSVRGQGAGEKLFF.

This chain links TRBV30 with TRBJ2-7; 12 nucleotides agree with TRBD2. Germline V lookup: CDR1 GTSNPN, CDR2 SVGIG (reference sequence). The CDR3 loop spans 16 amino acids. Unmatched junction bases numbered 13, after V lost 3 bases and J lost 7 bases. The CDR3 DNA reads TGTGCCTGGAGGGGCCCGCCGACTAGCGGGAGAGGTGAGCAGTACTTC. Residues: CAWRGPPTSGRGEQYF.

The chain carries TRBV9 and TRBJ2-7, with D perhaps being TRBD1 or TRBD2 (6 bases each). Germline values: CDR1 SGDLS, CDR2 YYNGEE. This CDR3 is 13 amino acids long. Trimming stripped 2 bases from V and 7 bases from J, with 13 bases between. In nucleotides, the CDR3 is TGTGCCAGCAGCGTTAGCGGAGGGGGGGAGCAGTACTTC. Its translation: CASSVSGGGEQYF.

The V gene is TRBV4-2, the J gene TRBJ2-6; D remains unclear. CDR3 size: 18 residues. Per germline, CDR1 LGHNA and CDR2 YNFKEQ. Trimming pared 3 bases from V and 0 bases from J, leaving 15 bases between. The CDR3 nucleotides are TGTGCCAGCAGCCAGCACCGGGTTCCCCCCTCTGGGGCCAACGTCCTGACTTTC. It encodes CASSQHRVPPSGANVLTF.

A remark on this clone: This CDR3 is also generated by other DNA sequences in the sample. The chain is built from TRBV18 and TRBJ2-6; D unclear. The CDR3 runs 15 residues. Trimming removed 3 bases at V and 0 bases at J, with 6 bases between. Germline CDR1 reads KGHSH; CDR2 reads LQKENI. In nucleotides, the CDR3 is TGTGCCAGCTCACCCAGTGGCTCTGGGGCCAACGTCCTGACTTTC. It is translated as CASSPSGSGANVLTF.

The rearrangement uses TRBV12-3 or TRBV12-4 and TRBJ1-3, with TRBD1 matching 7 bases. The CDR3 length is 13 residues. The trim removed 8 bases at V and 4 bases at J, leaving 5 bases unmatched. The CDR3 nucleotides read TGTGCCAGCGAGTTACAGGGGGGAAACACCATATATTTT. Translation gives CASELQGGNTIYF.

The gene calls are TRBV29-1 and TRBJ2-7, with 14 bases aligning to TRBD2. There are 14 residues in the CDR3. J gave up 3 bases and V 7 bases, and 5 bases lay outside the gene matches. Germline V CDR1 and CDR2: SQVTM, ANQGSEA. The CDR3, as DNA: TGCAGCGCCCAGACTAGCGGGGGGGTCTACGAGCAGTACTTC. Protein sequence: CSAQTSGGVYEQYF.